This T cell receptor beta chain was sequenced for a study of shared clonotypes between healthy human individuals. Clones were read by immunoSEQ multiplex PCR, and TCRdb kept only the in-frame ones, dropping some. The table lists fewer than 1 million clones, about 97% of them singletons, with roughly 0.23% in the top ten. The CDR3 has 14 residues. Trimming pared 1 base from V and 4 bases from J, leaving 10 bases between. The germline V gene encodes CDR1 PRHDT and CDR2 FYEKMQ (reference sequence). Naive CD8 cells were CD45RO-negative, positively selected for CCR7, excluding terminally differentiated effector memory CD45RA+ cells. Healthy HIV-negative adults with no recent acute infections or vaccinations were recruited as donors.

The sequencing input was naive CD8+ T cells sorted from blood. This chain joins TRBV13 and TRBJ1-1, with a possible D match to TRBD1 (6 bases). This sequence was found in a man aged 30 to 39 in good health. CDR3 sequence (DNA): TGTGCCAGCAGCTTAGCCGGGACAATCACTGAAGCTTTCTTT. It is translated as CASSLAGTITEAFF. Complete variable domain (other parts from reference TRBV13 and TRBJ1-1): AAGVIQSPRHLIKEKRETATLKCYPIPRHDTVYWYQQGPGQDPQFLISFYEKMQSDKGSIPDRFSAQQFSDYHSELNMSSLELGDSALYFCASSLAGTITEAFFGQGTRLTVV.